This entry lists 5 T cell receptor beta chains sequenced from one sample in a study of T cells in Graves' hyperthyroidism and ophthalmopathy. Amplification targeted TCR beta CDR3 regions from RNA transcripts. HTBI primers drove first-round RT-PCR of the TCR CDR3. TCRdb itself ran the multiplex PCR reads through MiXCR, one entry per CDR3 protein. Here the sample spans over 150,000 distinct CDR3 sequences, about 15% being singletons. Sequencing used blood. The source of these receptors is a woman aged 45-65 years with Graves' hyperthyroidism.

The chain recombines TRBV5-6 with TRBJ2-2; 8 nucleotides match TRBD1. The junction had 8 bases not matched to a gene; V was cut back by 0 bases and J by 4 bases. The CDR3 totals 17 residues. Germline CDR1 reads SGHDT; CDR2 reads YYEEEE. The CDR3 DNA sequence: TGTGCCAGCAGCTTGGGGACAGGGTGGAAAGGCACCGGGGAGCTGTTTTTT. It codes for CASSLGTGWKGTGELFF.

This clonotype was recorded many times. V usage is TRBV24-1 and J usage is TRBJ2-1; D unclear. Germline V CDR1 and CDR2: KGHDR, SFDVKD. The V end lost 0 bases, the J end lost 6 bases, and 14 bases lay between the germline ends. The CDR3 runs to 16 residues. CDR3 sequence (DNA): TGTGCCACCAGTGATTTGCGGAGTGCGTCTGGCAATGAGCAGTTCTTC. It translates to CATSDLRSASGNEQFF.

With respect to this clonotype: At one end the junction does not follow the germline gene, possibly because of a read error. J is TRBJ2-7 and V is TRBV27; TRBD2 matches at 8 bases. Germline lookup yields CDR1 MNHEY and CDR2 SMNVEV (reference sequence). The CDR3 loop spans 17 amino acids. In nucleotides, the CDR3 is TGTGCCAGCTCCCCCGCGTCAACCGGGACTAGTGGGTACGAGCAGTGCTTC. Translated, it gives CASSPASTGTSGYEQCF.

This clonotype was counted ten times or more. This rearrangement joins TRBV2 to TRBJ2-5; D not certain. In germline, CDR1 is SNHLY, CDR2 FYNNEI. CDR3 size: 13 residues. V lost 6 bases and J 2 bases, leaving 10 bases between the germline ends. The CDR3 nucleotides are TGTGCCAGCAGCGGGTCTACGCAAGAGACCCAGTACTTC. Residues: CASSGSTQETQYF.

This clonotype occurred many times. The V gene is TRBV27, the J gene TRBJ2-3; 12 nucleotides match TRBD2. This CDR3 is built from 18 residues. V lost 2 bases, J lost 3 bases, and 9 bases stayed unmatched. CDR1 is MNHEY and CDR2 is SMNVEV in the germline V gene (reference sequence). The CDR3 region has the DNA TGTGCCAGCAGTTTAGTCCCCGGACTAGCGGGAATGACAGATACGCAGTATTTT. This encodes CASSLVPGLAGMTDTQYF.